This T cell receptor (beta chain) was found in a study of cytomegalovirus exposure and HLA in healthy donors. General study findings and limits: An analysis done earlier found most TCR beta V segments productive about 87% or about 30% of the time. Cytomegalovirus-associated TCR beta chains were listed, numbering roughly 150.

In regard to this clone: Its antigen is unidentified.

Use of 60 Vbeta and 13 Jbeta primers characterized the PCR. The protocol was immunoSEQ multiplex PCR, while the TCRdb copy is restricted to in-frame clones and leaves out a portion. This sample has 150,000 to 200,000 clones, with almost 80% found just once. The germline V gene has CDR1 SGHTA and CDR2 FQGNSA. V lost 4 bases, J lost 0 bases, and 4 bases stayed unmatched. This CDR3 comprises 16 residues. Nominally healthy donors were sampled, though unrecorded immune exposures were likely. V usage is TRBV7-2 and J usage is TRBJ2-1, with 9 bases identical to TRBD1. This TCR derives from a man between 18 and 35 years old in good health and CMV-seropositive. Sequencing was done on a sample of PBMCs. For the CDR3, the DNA is TGTGCCAGCAGCTCAAGACAGGGGGTCTCCTACAATGAGCAGTTCTTC. This codes for CASSSRQGVSYNEQFF. Combining the CDR3 with reference TRBV7-2 and TRBJ2-1 gives the whole variable domain GAGVSQSPSNKVTEKGKDVELRCDPISGHTALYWYRQSLGQGLEFLIYFQGNSAPDKSGLPSDRFSAERTGGSVSTLTIQRTQQEDSAVYLCASSSRQGVSYNEQFFGPGTRLTVL.